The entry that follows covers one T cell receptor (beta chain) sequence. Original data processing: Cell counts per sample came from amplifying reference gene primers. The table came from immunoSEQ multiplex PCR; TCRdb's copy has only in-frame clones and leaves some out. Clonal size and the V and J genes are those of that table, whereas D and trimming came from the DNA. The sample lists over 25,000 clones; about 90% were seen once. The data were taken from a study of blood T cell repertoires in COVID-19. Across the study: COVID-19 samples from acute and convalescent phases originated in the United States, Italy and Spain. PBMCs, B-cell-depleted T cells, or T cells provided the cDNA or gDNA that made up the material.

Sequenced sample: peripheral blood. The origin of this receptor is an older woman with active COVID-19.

The DNA for the CDR3 is TGTGCCAGCAGCAACGCCGGGACTAGCGGGAGGGCCACAGATACGCAGTATTTT. Protein product: CASSNAGTSGRATDTQYF. The chain joins TRBV5-6 to TRBJ2-3; 16 positions agree with TRBD2. The CDR3 has 18 amino acids. The junction had 7 bases not matched to a gene; V was cut back by 4 bases and J by 2 bases. From germline, CDR1 is SGHDT and CDR2 YYEEEE.